A single sample gave rise to the 25 T cell receptor beta chains below, sequenced in a study of cytomegalovirus exposure and HLA in healthy donors. PCR employed 60 Vbeta and 13 Jbeta primers. The protocol was immunoSEQ multiplex PCR, while the TCRdb copy is restricted to in-frame clones and leaves out a portion. The table lists about 190,000 clones, over 70% of them singletons. The material sequenced was PBMCs. These receptor sequences come from a woman aged 30 to 39 in good health and CMV-seropositive.

This rearrangement joins TRBV5-4 to TRBJ2-7; no definite D call. Per the germline V gene, CDR1 is SGHNT and CDR2 is YYREEE (reference sequence). V was trimmed by 4 bases and J by 3 bases, leaving 5 bases between them. The CDR3 runs to 11 residues. The CDR3 region is CASSQNYEQYF. In DNA, the CDR3 is TGTGCCAGCAGCCAAAACTACGAGCAGTACTTC.

V is TRBV28 and J is TRBJ2-4; weak D call: TRBD1 (6 bases). The CDR3 length is 16 residues. V shed 5 bases and J shed 0 bases, with 14 bases lying between them. The germline gives CDR1 MDHEN, CDR2 SYDVKM. The CDR3 nucleotides are TGTGCCAGCAGTCCGGGACACTCTCTAGCCAAAAACATTCAGTACTTC. This gives the protein CASSPGHSLAKNIQYF.

The gene calls are TRBV11-3 and TRBJ2-2; D remains ambiguous. This CDR3 is 13 amino acids long. Germline assignment: CDR1 SGHNT and CDR2 YENEEA. Between the trimmed V and J ends, which lost 3 bases and 5 bases, there was a span of 7 bases. CDR3 residues: CASSLSVTGELFF. CDR3 bases: TGTGCCAGCAGCTTGTCGGTGACCGGGGAGCTGTTTTTT.

The gene calls are TRBV27 and TRBJ2-7, with TRBD1 matching 11 bases. The CDR3 loop spans 14 amino acids. The germline gives CDR1 MNHEY, CDR2 SMNVEV (reference sequence). With 4 bases clipped from V and 3 bases from J, the junction kept 2 bases outside the gene matches. This CDR3 is CASSSGTGGYEQYF. The CDR3 DNA reads TGTGCCAGCAGTTCCGGGACAGGGGGCTACGAGCAGTACTTC.

The CDR3 protein is CATSRSGDTQYF. DNA for the CDR3: TGTGCCACCAGCAGATCCGGGGATACGCAGTATTTT. J is TRBJ2-3 and V is TRBV15; D uncertain. The CDR3 consists of 12 residues. Trimming removed 2 bases at V and 6 bases at J, with 6 bases between. CDR1 is LNHNV and CDR2 is YYDKDF in the germline V gene (reference sequence).

The rearrangement joins TRBV7-9 to TRBJ2-7; 7 bases align to TRBD2. Germline values: CDR1 SEHNR, CDR2 FQNEAQ (reference sequence). V lost 0 bases, J lost 7 bases, and 12 bases stayed unmatched. CDR3 size: 16 residues. The DNA for the CDR3 is TGTGCCAGCAGCTTAGCGGGCGGGAGCCAACGAGGGGAGCAGTACTTC. This sequence encodes CASSLAGGSQRGEQYF.

The chain joins TRBV27 to TRBJ2-1, with 10 bases fitting TRBD2. The CDR3 is 15 residues long. V lost 3 bases, J lost 6 bases, and 5 bases stayed unmatched. The germline CDR1 and CDR2 sequences are MNHEY and SMNVEV (reference sequence). In nucleotides, the CDR3 is TGTGCCAGCAGTTTGGTGCTAGCGGGAGTCAATGAGCAGTTCTTC. Protein sequence: CASSLVLAGVNEQFF.

The chain is built from TRBV5-6 and TRBJ2-5, with 10 bases identical to TRBD2. The J call may be wrong; the DNA end is better matched by TRBJ2-7. Per germline, CDR1 SGHDT and CDR2 YYEEEE. This CDR3 has 13 residues. The chain's CDR3 is CASSLLAGVEQYF. CDR3 coding DNA: TGTGCCAGCAGCTTGCTAGCGGGAGTCGAGCAGTACTTC.

The rearrangement links TRBV7-9 to TRBJ2-7, with 9 nucleotides matching TRBD2. V trimming: 1 base; J trimming: 5 bases; junction bases outside the gene matches: 6. CDR3 length: 15 residues. Germline V gene lookup returns CDR1 SEHNR and CDR2 FQNEAQ (reference sequence). The CDR3 region is CASSLEVAGVHEQYF. The CDR3 DNA sequence: TGTGCCAGCAGCTTAGAAGTAGCGGGAGTACACGAGCAGTACTTC.

Of note for this clone: One end of the junction does not line up with germline, which may come from a read error. This specimen includes other DNA sequences encoding the same CDR3. The rearrangement uses TRBV29-1 and TRBJ2-1; 8 bases align to TRBD1. The CDR3 runs to 12 residues. Germline V CDR1 and CDR2: SQVTM, ANQGSEA. CDR3: CSAEGQGHEQFF. DNA for the CDR3: TGCAGCGCTGAAGGACAGGGCCATGAGCAGTTCTTC.

V gene TRBV28 combines with J gene TRBJ2-2; weak D call: TRBD1 (6 bases). Germline V gene sequence: CDR1 MDHEN, CDR2 SYDVKM. V lost 2 bases and J 4 bases, leaving 11 bases between the germline ends. This CDR3 region has 15 residues. CDR3 residues: CASSLEGESTGELFF. As DNA, the CDR3 is TGTGCCAGCAGTTTAGAGGGGGAGAGCACCGGGGAGCTGTTTTTT. The whole variable domain, remainder taken from reference TRBV28 and TRBJ2-2, is DVKVTQSSRYLVKRTGEKVFLECVQDMDHENMFWYRQDPGLGLRLIYFSYDVKMKEKGDIPEGYSVSREKKERFSLILESASTNQTSMYLCASSLEGESTGELFFGEGSRLTVL.

V and J are TRBV5-4 and TRBJ2-7; weak D call: TRBD1 (6 bases). With 0 bases removed from V and 2 bases from J, the gap between germline ends came to 12 bases. Germline loops: CDR1 SGHNT, CDR2 YYREEE (reference sequence). The CDR3 loop spans 15 amino acids. This chain's CDR3 is CASSLDREKTYEQYF. As DNA, the CDR3 is TGTGCCAGCAGCTTGGACAGGGAAAAAACCTACGAGCAGTACTTC.

CDR3 region: CASSLPGGDEQFF. CDR3 coding DNA: TGTGCCAGCAGCCTTCCTGGGGGCGATGAGCAGTTCTTC. The gene calls are TRBV7-6 and TRBJ2-1, with D tentatively TRBD1 (6 bases). Trimming shortened V by 5 bases and J by 8 bases, and 13 bases separated the two germline ends. This CDR3 region has 13 residues. From germline, CDR1 is SGHVS and CDR2 FNYEAQ. Combining the CDR3 with reference TRBV7-6 and TRBJ2-1 gives the whole variable domain GAGVSQSPRYKVTKRGQDVALRCDPISGHVSLYWYRQALGQGPEFLTYFNYEAQQDKSGLPNDRFSAERPEGSISTLTIQRTEQRDSAMYRCASSLPGGDEQFFGPGTRLTVL.

The chain couples TRBV6-1 to TRBJ2-7, with TRBD1 matching 7 bases. The CDR3 sequence is 13 residues long. V lost 4 bases and J lost 2; bases outside the gene matches: 2. Germline assignment: CDR1 MNHNS and CDR2 SASEGT. CDR3 nucleotide sequence: TGTGCCAGCAGTGGACAGGGCCCCTACGAGCAGTACTTC. Translated: CASSGQGPYEQYF.

The V and J genes are TRBV5-1 and TRBJ2-7, with TRBD1 matching 7 bases. Germline CDR1 is SGHRS and CDR2 is YFSETQ. The CDR3 totals 14 residues. Germline trimming cut 4 bases from V and 4 bases from J; bases unmatched to any gene: 8. CDR3 coding DNA: TGCGCCAGCAGCCCAGGGGACAGCGGATACGAGCAGTACTTC. Amino acid sequence: CASSPGDSGYEQYF.

Points on this clone: An end of the junction differs from the germline gene, which may be a read error. V usage is TRBV7-7 and J usage is TRBJ2-5, with no clear D. The CDR3 contains 14 residues. Germline values: CDR1 SSHAT, CDR2 FNYEAQ (reference sequence). The CDR3 is CASSNRPVSGTQYF. The CDR3 bases are TGTGCTAGCAGCAATCGCCCAGTATCGGGGACCCAGTACTTC.

The chain couples TRBV14 to TRBJ2-6, with 10 nucleotides matching TRBD1. Germline-derived CDR1 and CDR2 are SGHDN and FVKESK. The CDR3 is made up of 18 amino acids. V was pared by 6 bases and J by 1 base, with 9 bases of the junction left unmatched. CDR3 amino acids: CASRGPGTGESGANVLTF. The CDR3, as DNA: TGTGCCAGCAGGGGTCCCGGGACAGGGGAATCTGGGGCCAACGTCCTGACTTTC.

This chain connects TRBV4-1 to TRBJ2-1; tentatively, D is TRBD2 (5 bases). Trimming removed 3 bases at V and 0 bases at J, with 15 bases between. Germline-derived CDR1 and CDR2 are MGHRA and YSYEKL. The CDR3 extends over 17 amino acids. The CDR3 reads CASSQRVQESSYNEQFF. CDR3 sequence (DNA): TGCGCCAGCAGCCAGCGGGTGCAGGAGAGCTCCTACAATGAGCAGTTCTTC.

V is TRBV6-5 and J is TRBJ1-1; TRBD1 aligns across 7 bases. V shed 6 bases, J shed 6 bases, and the junction held 13 bases outside the gene matches. CDR3 length: 15 amino acids. Germline assignment: CDR1 MNHEY and CDR2 SVGAGI. Here the CDR3 reads CASRPTGVGIAEAFF. In DNA, the CDR3 is TGTGCCAGCAGACCTACAGGGGTGGGTATAGCTGAAGCTTTCTTT.

V usage is TRBV13 and J usage is TRBJ1-5; D remains ambiguous. The CDR3 totals 16 residues. The germline gives CDR1 PRHDT, CDR2 FYEKMQ (reference sequence). Deletions cut 0 bases from V and 1 base from J, with 10 bases between. The CDR3 spells CASSLGMAGSNQPQHF. The DNA for the CDR3 is TGTGCCAGCAGCTTAGGAATGGCCGGGAGCAATCAGCCCCAGCATTTT.

Of note for this clone: The junction shows a germline mismatch at one end, possibly a read error. The chain recombines TRBV27 with TRBJ2-7; 7 bases are shared with TRBD1. The CDR3 sequence is 14 residues long. Germline V gives CDR1 MNHEY, CDR2 SMNVEV (reference sequence). CDR3: CAGRTGTASYEQYF. In nucleotides, the CDR3 is TGTGCCGGCAGGACCGGGACAGCCTCCTACGAGCAGTACTTC.

This clone was observed once. The chain couples TRBV11-3 to TRBJ1-5; D uncertain. Germline V gene sequence: CDR1 SGHNT, CDR2 YENEEA. The V gene lost 3 bases and the J gene lost 3 bases, with 9 bases spanning the gap. CDR3 length: 14 residues. CDR3 nucleotide sequence: TGTGCCAGCAGCTTTCGGAGGTTCAATCAGCCCCAGCATTTT. Protein product: CASSFRRFNQPQHF.

The chain couples TRBV4-2 to TRBJ1-4; the match to TRBD1 covers 7 bases. Germline V lookup: CDR1 LGHNA, CDR2 YNFKEQ. The CDR3 covers 13 residues. Trimming at V came to 4 bases and at J to 8 bases, leaving 4 bases not matched to a gene. CDR3 in DNA: TGTGCCAGCAGCCGTGGACAGGACGAAAAACTGTTTTTT. Translation gives CASSRGQDEKLFF.

The chain carries TRBV5-1 and TRBJ1-6, with D possibly TRBD1 on 5 matching bases. V was cut by 3 bases and J by 7 bases, with 11 bases left in between. The CDR3 covers 14 residues. Germline loops: CDR1 SGHRS, CDR2 YFSETQ. The CDR3 DNA reads TGCGCCAGCAGCTCAGACAGCCGGAATTCACCCCTCCACTTT. This encodes CASSSDSRNSPLHF.

The V call is TRBV4-1, the J call TRBJ2-3; 8 bases are shared with TRBD2. J was trimmed by 4 bases and V by 0 bases; bases with no gene match: 6. CDR1 and CDR2 from the germline V gene are MGHRA and YSYEKL. The CDR3 consists of 16 residues. For the CDR3, the DNA is TGCGCCAGCAGCCAAGATAACGGGAGGGATGCAGATACGCAGTATTTT. Protein sequence: CASSQDNGRDADTQYF.